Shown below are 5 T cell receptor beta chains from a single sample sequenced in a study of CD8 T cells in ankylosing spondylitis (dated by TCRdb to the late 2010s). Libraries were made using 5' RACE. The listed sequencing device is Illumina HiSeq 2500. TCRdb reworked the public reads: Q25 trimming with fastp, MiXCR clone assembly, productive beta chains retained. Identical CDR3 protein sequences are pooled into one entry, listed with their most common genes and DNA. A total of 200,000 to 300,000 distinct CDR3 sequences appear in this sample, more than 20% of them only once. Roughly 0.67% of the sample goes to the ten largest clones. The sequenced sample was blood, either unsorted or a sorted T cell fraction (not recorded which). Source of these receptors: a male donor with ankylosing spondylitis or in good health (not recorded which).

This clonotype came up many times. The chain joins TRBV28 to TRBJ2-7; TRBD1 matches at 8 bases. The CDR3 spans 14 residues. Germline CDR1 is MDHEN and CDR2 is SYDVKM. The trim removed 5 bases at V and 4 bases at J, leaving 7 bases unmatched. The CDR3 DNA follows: TGTGCCAGCAGTCGGACAGGGTTCCTTTACGAGCAGTACTTC. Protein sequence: CASSRTGFLYEQYF. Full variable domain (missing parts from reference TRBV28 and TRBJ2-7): DVKVTQSSRYLVKRTGEKVFLECVQDMDHENMFWYRQDPGLGLRLIYFSYDVKMKEKGDIPEGYSVSREKKERFSLILESASTNQTSMYLCASSRTGFLYEQYFGPGTRLTVT.

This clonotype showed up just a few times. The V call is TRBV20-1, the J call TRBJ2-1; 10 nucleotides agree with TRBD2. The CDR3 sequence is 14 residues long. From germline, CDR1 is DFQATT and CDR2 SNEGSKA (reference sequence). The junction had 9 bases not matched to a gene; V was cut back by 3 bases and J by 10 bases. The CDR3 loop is CSASRSGGAGEQFF. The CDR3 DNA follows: TGCAGTGCTAGTAGGAGCGGGGGGGCAGGGGAGCAGTTCTTC.

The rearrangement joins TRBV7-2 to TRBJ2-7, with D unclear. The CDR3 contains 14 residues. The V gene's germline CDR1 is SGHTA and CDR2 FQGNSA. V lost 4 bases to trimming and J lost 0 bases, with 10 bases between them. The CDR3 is CASSSRQASYEQYF. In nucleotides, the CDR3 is TGTGCCAGCAGCTCCCGGCAGGCCTCCTACGAGCAGTACTTC.

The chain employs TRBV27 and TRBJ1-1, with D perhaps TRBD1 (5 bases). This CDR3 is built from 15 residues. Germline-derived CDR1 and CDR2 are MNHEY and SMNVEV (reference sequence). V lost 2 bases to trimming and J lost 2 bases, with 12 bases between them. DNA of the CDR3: TGTGCCAGCAGTTTAAGGGGAAGGGGAAACACTGAAGCTTTCTTT. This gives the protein CASSLRGRGNTEAFF.

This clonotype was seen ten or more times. CDR3 residues: CSAGGGGQPQHF. In DNA form, the CDR3 reads TGCAGTGCTGGGGGGGGCGGGCAGCCCCAGCATTTT. This chain links TRBV20-1 with TRBJ1-5; a weak D match, TRBD1 (6 bases). Germline V gene data show CDR1 as DFQATT and CDR2 as SNEGSKA (reference sequence). Trimming pared 5 bases from V and 7 bases from J, leaving 12 bases between. The CDR3 has 12 amino acids.